The next 26 T cell receptor beta chains were all read from a single sample in a study of T cell changes during pregnancy in multiple sclerosis. The method was immunoSEQ multiplex PCR; TCRdb's version includes in-frame clones alone and lacks a portion of them. The sample holds about 50,000 clones, around 92% seen once. The sequencing used CD4+ T cells from peripheral blood mononuclear cells, collected after pregnancy. These receptors were obtained from a female donor with multiple sclerosis, enrolled in a pregnancy study.

The J gene is TRBJ2-1, the V gene TRBV5-6; TRBD2 matches at 10 bases. The CDR3 spans 18 residues. Unmatched junction bases numbered 11, after V lost 1 base and J lost 4 bases. Germline CDR1 SGHDT, CDR2 YYEEEE. The CDR3 DNA reads TGTGCCAGCAGCTTGTCTAATGGACTAGCGGAGATATACAATGAGCAGTTCTTC. Its protein is CASSLSNGLAEIYNEQFF.

The chain employs TRBV14 and TRBJ2-6; no clear D. This CDR3 spans 14 amino acids. Germline V gene data show CDR1 as SGHDN and CDR2 as FVKESK. The ends were cut back, 6 bases at V and 0 bases at J, with 6 bases in the middle. The CDR3 nucleotides are TGTGCCAGCAGTCCCAGCTCTGGGGCCAACGTCCTGACTTTC. This gives the protein CASSPSSGANVLTF.

The V call is TRBV7-9, the J call TRBJ1-2; 9 positions agree with TRBD1. The CDR3 spans 14 residues. V shed 4 bases, J shed 8 bases, and the junction held 8 bases outside the gene matches. The germline V gene has CDR1 SEHNR and CDR2 FQNEAQ (reference sequence). CDR3 DNA: TGTGCCAGCAGCTCCCCGGGACAGGGCGGCGGCTACACCTTC. It yields the protein CASSSPGQGGGYTF.

J is TRBJ2-1 and V is TRBV2; 7 nucleotides line up with TRBD2. V lost 8 bases and J lost 5; bases outside the gene matches: 3. This CDR3 is built from 12 residues. Per the germline V gene, CDR1 is SNHLY and CDR2 is FYNNEI. CDR3 region: CASGRVHNEQFF. CDR3 coding DNA: TGTGCCAGCGGGAGGGTCCACAATGAGCAGTTCTTC.

This chain links TRBV7-2 with TRBJ2-1; D uncertain. Trimming took off 4 bases at V and 7 bases at J, with 14 bases between the two ends. Germline V gene data show CDR1 as SGHTA and CDR2 as FQGNSA. This CDR3 is 14 amino acids long. The CDR3 is CASSSRLLENEQFF. DNA of the CDR3: TGTGCCAGCAGCTCCCGACTGTTAGAAAATGAGCAGTTCTTC.

This clone was detected only once. The chain links TRBV11-2 to TRBJ2-3; 7 bases match TRBD2. V lost 1 base and J lost 8; bases outside the gene matches: 6. There are 14 residues in the CDR3. The germline gives CDR1 SGHAT, CDR2 FQNNGV. The CDR3 region is CASSLGVAGVTQYF. In DNA, the CDR3 is TGTGCCAGCAGCTTAGGCGTTGCGGGAGTTACGCAGTATTTT. Full variable domain (rest looked up from reference TRBV11-2 and TRBJ2-3): EAGVAQSPRYKIIEKRQSVAFWCNPISGHATLYWYQQILGQGPKLLIQFQNNGVVDDSQLPKDRFSAERLKGVDSTLKIQPAKLEDSAVYLCASSLGVAGVTQYFGPGTRLTVL.

This clone was recorded once. The gene calls are TRBV7-6 and TRBJ2-7, with TRBD2 matching 8 bases. V dropped 7 bases and J dropped 9; count of bases not matched to a gene: 26. Germline V lookup: CDR1 SGHVS, CDR2 FNYEAQ. There are 18 residues in the CDR3. CDR3 protein: CASKLSGGKTLGVFGQYF. CDR3 in DNA: TGTGCCAGCAAACTCAGCGGGGGTAAAACTCTCGGGGTCTTCGGGCAGTACTTC.

The rearrangement uses TRBV2 and TRBJ2-2, with TRBD1 matching 10 bases. The CDR3 has 16 residues. Trimming removed 6 bases from V and 4 bases from J; junction bases left unmatched: 8. CDR1 SNHLY and CDR2 FYNNEI come from the germline V gene. The CDR3 bases are TGTGCCAGCAGGAACCCGGGACAGGGGACCACCGGGGAGCTGTTTTTT. This sequence encodes CASRNPGQGTTGELFF.

This clone appeared once. The chain recombines TRBV6-5 with TRBJ2-1, with 13 bases fitting TRBD2. This CDR3 has 16 residues. V shed 2 bases and J 5 bases; nucleotides not matched to a gene: 3. Per the germline V gene, CDR1 is MNHEY and CDR2 is SVGAGI. CDR3 DNA: TGTGCCAGCAGTTACGGACTAGCGGGAGTTAACAATGAGCAGTTCTTC. This translates into CASSYGLAGVNNEQFF.

The chain joins TRBV4-3 to TRBJ2-6; 9 bases fit TRBD1. This CDR3 is 15 amino acids long. The trim removed 0 bases at V and 14 bases at J, leaving 8 bases unmatched. Germline V CDR1 and CDR2: LGHNA, YSLEER. The CDR3 here is CASSQDGDRATFLTF. The DNA for the CDR3 is TGCGCCAGCAGCCAAGACGGGGACAGGGCCACCTTCCTGACTTTC.

This clone was picked up one time. At one end the junction does not follow the germline gene, possibly because of a read error. The rearrangement links TRBV6-1 to TRBJ2-5; D perhaps matches TRBD1 (6 bases). This CDR3 contains 15 residues. Germline V gene lookup returns CDR1 MNHNS and CDR2 SASEGT. The CDR3 loop is CASSEALQGWETQYF. The CDR3 DNA reads as TGTGCCAGCAGCGAAGCCTTGCAGGGGTGGGAGACCCAGTACTTC.

This chain connects TRBV2 to TRBJ2-3; perhaps TRBD2 as D (6 bases). The germline gives CDR1 SNHLY, CDR2 FYNNEI. Trimming cost V 7 bases and J 0 bases, with 14 bases left between them. This CDR3 has 15 amino acids. CDR3 region: CASTGTVSSTDTQYF. The CDR3 nucleotides read TGTGCCAGCACGGGGACTGTCTCTAGCACAGATACGCAGTATTTT.

The table lists this clone with a count of one. The V gene is TRBV21-1, the J gene TRBJ2-1; the table calls TRBD1, which could not be checked here. TRBV21-1 represents a pseudogene. The CDR3 has 14 residues. The CDR3 coding sequence is TGTGCCAGCAGCAATGTGGTGGGGGCCGATGAGCAGTTCTTC. It translates to CASSNVVGADEQFF.

This chain uses TRBV27 with TRBJ2-1; the match to TRBD2 covers 8 bases. The V segment lost 2 bases and the J segment 4 bases; nucleotides outside the gene matches: 7. The germline gives CDR1 MNHEY, CDR2 SMNVEV (reference sequence). The CDR3 is 16 residues long. This CDR3 is CASSLRTGTSYNEQFF. In nucleotides, the CDR3 is TGTGCCAGCAGTTTACGTACCGGGACTAGTTACAATGAGCAGTTCTTC.

This chain joins TRBV7-6 and TRBJ2-3; maybe TRBD2 (6 bases). The CDR3 spans 16 residues. CDR1 and CDR2 (germline): SGHVS, FNYEAQ. The V end was cut by 5 bases, the J end by 1 base, with 16 bases between. The CDR3 coding sequence is TGTGCCAGCAGCCCCCGTTTTAGCGGAGGCACAGATACGCAGTATTTT. It codes for CASSPRFSGGTDTQYF.

The genes are TRBV29-1 and TRBJ2-1; D might be TRBD1 (5 bases). This CDR3 spans 13 amino acids. Germline V gene data show CDR1 as SQVTM and CDR2 as ANQGSEA. V was clipped by 3 bases and J by 6 bases, with 12 bases between them. The CDR3 DNA reads as TGCAGCGTTGACGAGGACACCTTCAATGAGCAGTTCTTC. Protein product: CSVDEDTFNEQFF.

J is TRBJ2-5 and V is TRBV4-3; maybe TRBD2 (5 bases). Trimming cost V 4 bases and J 3 bases, with 15 bases left between them. The CDR3 extends over 15 amino acids. Germline V lookup: CDR1 LGHNA, CDR2 YSLEER. In DNA, the CDR3 is TGCGCCAGCAGCCCGAGGGTGCAGGTCGAAGAGACCCAGTACTTC. The encoded protein is CASSPRVQVEETQYF.

The rearrangement joins TRBV6-6 to TRBJ1-5; D possibly corresponds to TRBD1 (5 bases). The CDR3 has 14 amino acids. V was clipped by 2 bases and J by 5 bases, with 10 bases between them. Germline loops: CDR1 MNHNY, CDR2 SVGAGI (reference sequence). CDR3 bases: TGTGCCAGCAGTTACGGACATGAATATCAGCCCCAGCATTTT. Protein product: CASSYGHEYQPQHF.

This rearrangement joins TRBV4-2 to TRBJ2-2; the D is unclear. This CDR3 is built from 13 residues. The germline V gene encodes CDR1 LGHNA and CDR2 YNFKEQ. V was trimmed by 2 bases and J by 9 bases, leaving 10 bases between them. The CDR3 region has the DNA TGTGCCAGCAGCCAATCTATAGCCCGGGAGCTGTTTTTT. This translates into CASSQSIARELFF.

The CDR3 DNA follows: TGTGCCAGCAGCCCGGACAGTTCCACAGATACGCAGTATTTT. Encoded protein: CASSPDSSTDTQYF. The J gene is TRBJ2-3, the V gene TRBV7-2; D possibly corresponds to TRBD1 (6 bases). Germline V gives CDR1 SGHTA, CDR2 FQGNSA. Trimming took 5 bases from V and 2 from J, leaving 11 bases between them. There are 14 residues in the CDR3.

The chain is built from TRBV5-1 and TRBJ2-5; 13 bases are shared with TRBD2. Unmatched junction bases numbered 11, after V lost 4 bases and J lost 2 bases. CDR3 length: 18 residues. The germline V gene has CDR1 SGHRS and CDR2 YFSETQ. In nucleotides, the CDR3 is TGCGCCAGCAGCCCCGGACTAGCGGGAGTGTTACGGCAAGAGACCCAGTACTTC. The encoded protein is CASSPGLAGVLRQETQYF.

Here the CDR3 reads CASRELARPAGEQYF. The CDR3 coding sequence is TGTGCCAGCAGAGAACTAGCGAGACCTGCGGGGGAGCAGTACTTC. The rearrangement joins TRBV2 to TRBJ2-7; TRBD2 matches 7 bases. V dropped 6 bases and J dropped 7; count of bases not matched to a gene: 15. The germline gives CDR1 SNHLY, CDR2 FYNNEI. CDR3 size: 15 residues.

This rearrangement joins TRBV6-5 to TRBJ1-2, with D possibly matching TRBD1 (6 bases). Looked up from germline, CDR1 is MNHEY and CDR2 is SVGAGI. The germline V and J ends were trimmed by 0 bases and 6 bases, with 14 bases remaining between them. The CDR3 loop spans 15 amino acids. CDR3 DNA: TGTGCCAGCAGTTACTCCTATAAACAGGGTAATGGCTACACCTTC. Translated: CASSYSYKQGNGYTF.

The chain carries TRBV5-4 and TRBJ2-1; the match to TRBD1 covers 12 bases. The V segment lost 3 bases and the J segment 8 bases; nucleotides outside the gene matches: 18. The germline gives CDR1 SGHNT, CDR2 YYREEE (reference sequence). The CDR3 spans 19 residues. This chain's CDR3 is CASSSLGGDRGRRIYEQFF. CDR3 DNA sequence: TGTGCCAGCAGCTCTTTGGGGGGGGACAGGGGGCGCAGAATTTATGAGCAGTTCTTC.

The chain recombines TRBV11-2 with TRBJ1-2; D gene ambiguous. CDR1 and CDR2 (germline): SGHAT, FQNNGV. The CDR3 totals 13 residues. The V end was cut by 5 bases, the J end by 3 bases, with 10 bases between. CDR3 protein: CASSQQNDYGYTF. In nucleotides, the CDR3 is TGTGCCAGCAGCCAACAAAACGACTATGGCTACACCTTC.

CDR3 in DNA: TGTGCCAGCAGCCGACAGGGGTGGGACAATGAGCAGTTCTTC. This encodes CASSRQGWDNEQFF. The rearrangement joins TRBV7-2 to TRBJ2-1; 8 nucleotides agree with TRBD1. V lost 5 bases to trimming and J lost 5 bases; unmatched junction nucleotides: 5. Looked up from germline, CDR1 is SGHTA and CDR2 is FQGNSA. The CDR3 totals 14 residues.